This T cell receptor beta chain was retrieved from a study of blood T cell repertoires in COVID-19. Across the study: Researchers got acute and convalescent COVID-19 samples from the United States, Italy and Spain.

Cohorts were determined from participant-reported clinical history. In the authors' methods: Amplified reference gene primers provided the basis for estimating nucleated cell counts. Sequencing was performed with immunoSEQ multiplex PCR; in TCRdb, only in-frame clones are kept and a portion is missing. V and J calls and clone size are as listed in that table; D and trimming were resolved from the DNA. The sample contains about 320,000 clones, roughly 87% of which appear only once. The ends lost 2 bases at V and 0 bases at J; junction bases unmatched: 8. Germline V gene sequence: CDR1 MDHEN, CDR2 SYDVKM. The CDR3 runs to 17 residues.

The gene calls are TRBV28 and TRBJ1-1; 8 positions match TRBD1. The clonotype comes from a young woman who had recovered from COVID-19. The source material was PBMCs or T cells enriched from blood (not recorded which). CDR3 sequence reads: CASSLTRGRTMNTEAFF. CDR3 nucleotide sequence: TGTGCCAGCAGTTTAACCAGGGGGCGGACAATGAACACTGAAGCTTTCTTT.